Detailed here is one T cell receptor (beta chain). This CDR3 spans 14 amino acids. Germline CDR1 and CDR2: MNHEY and SMNVEV (reference sequence). V shed 5 bases, J shed 6 bases, and the junction held 5 bases outside the gene matches. These data belong to a study of CD8 T cells in Susac syndrome. A quantity of about 0.5 to 1 ug RNA underwent reverse transcription using random hexamers. From the immunoSEQ multiplex PCR reads, TCRdb called clonotypes with MiXCR, one entry per CDR3 protein. The sample carries approximately 90,000 distinct CDR3 sequences, approximately 95% recorded once. V and J are TRBV27 and TRBJ2-7, with TRBD1 matching 12 bases. Sequencing was carried out using CD8+ T cells from PBMCs. The receptor comes from a human donor in good health. CDR3 protein: CASSLGQGAGEQYF. Written as DNA, the CDR3 is TGTGCCAGCAGTCTGGGACAGGGGGCGGGCGAGCAGTACTTC.